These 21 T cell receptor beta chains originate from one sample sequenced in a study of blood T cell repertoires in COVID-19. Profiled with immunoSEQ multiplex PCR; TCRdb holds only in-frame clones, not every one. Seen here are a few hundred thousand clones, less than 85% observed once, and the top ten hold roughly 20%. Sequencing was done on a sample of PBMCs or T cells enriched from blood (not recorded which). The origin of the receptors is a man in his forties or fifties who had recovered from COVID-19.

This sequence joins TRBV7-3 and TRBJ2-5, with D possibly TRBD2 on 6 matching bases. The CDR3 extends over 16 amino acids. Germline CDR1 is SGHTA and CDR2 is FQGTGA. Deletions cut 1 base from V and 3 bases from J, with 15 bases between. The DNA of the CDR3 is TGTGCCAGCAGCTTAAATGGGGGACTGGCGGAAGAGACCCAGTACTTC. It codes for CASSLNGGLAEETQYF.

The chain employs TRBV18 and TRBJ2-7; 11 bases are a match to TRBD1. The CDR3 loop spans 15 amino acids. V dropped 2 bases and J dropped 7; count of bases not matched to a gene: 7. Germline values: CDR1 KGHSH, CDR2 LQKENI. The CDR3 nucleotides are TGTGCCAGCTCACCAGCCGGGACAGGGGGTGTTGAGCAGTACTTC. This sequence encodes CASSPAGTGGVEQYF. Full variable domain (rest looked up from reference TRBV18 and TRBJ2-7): NAGVMQNPRHLVRRRGQEARLRCSPMKGHSHVYWYRQLPEEGLKFMVYLQKENIIDESGMPKERFSAEFPKEGPSILRIQQVVRGDSAAYFCASSPAGTGGVEQYFGPGTRLTVT.

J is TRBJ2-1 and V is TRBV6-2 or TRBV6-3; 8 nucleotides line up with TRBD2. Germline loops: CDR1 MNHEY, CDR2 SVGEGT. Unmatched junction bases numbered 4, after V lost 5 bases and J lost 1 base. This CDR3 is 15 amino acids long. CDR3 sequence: CASSLSGSSYNEQFF. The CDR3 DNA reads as TGTGCCAGCAGTCTAAGCGGGAGTTCCTACAATGAGCAGTTCTTC.

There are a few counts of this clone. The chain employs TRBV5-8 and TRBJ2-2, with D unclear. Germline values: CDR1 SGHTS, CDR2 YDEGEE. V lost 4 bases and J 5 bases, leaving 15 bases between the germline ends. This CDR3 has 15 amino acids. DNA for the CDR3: TGTGCCAGCAGCGCGAGGAGCCGCATAACCGGGGAGCTGTTTTTT. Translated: CASSARSRITGELFF.

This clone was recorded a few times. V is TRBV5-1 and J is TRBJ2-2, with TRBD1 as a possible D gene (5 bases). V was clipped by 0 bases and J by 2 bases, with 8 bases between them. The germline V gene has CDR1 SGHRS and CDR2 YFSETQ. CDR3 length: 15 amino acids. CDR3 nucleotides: TGCGCCAGCAGCTTGGAAGGGGTAAACACCGGGGAGCTGTTTTTT. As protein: CASSLEGVNTGELFF.

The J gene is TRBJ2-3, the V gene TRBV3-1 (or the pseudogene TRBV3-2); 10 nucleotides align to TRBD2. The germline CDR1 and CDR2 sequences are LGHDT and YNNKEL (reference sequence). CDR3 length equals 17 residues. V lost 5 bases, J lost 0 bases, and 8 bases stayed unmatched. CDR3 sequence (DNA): TGTGCCAGCAGCTTACAACTAGCGGGACTAAGCACAGATACGCAGTATTTT. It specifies CASSLQLAGLSTDTQYF.

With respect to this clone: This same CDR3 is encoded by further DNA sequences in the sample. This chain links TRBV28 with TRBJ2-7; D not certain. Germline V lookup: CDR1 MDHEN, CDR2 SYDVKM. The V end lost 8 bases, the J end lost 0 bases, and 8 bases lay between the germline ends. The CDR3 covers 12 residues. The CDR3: CASSLSSYEQYF. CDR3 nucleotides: TGTGCCAGCTCCCTAAGCTCCTACGAGCAGTACTTC. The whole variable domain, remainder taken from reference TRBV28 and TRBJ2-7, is DVKVTQSSRYLVKRTGEKVFLECVQDMDHENMFWYRQDPGLGLRLIYFSYDVKMKEKGDIPEGYSVSREKKERFSLILESASTNQTSMYLCASSLSSYEQYFGPGTRLTVT.

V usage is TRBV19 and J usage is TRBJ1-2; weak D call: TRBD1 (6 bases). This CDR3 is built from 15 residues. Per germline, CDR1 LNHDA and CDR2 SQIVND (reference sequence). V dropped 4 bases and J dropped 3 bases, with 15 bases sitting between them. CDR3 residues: CASSNYRAPDYGYTF. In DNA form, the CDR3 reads TGTGCCAGTAGTAATTACAGGGCTCCTGACTATGGCTACACCTTC. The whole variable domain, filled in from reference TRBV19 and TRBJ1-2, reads DGGITQSPKYLFRKEGQNVTLSCEQNLNHDAMYWYRQDPGQGLRLIYYSQIVNDFQKGDIAEGYSVSREKKESFPLTVTSAQKNPTAFYLCASSNYRAPDYGYTFGSGTRLTVV.

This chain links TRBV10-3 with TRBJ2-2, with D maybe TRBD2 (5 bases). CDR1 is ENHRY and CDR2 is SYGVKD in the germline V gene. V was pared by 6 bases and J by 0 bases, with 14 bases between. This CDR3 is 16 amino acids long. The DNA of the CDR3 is TGTGCCATCAGGGCTGGACTGGGAACGAACACCGGGGAGCTGTTTTTT. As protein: CAIRAGLGTNTGELFF.

CDR3 sequence reads: CASSLDTWYEQETQYF. CDR3 nucleotides: TGTGCCAGCAGCTTAGATACTTGGTACGAACAAGAGACCCAGTACTTC. This chain connects TRBV11-2 to TRBJ2-5; D uncertain. Germline values: CDR1 SGHAT, CDR2 FQNNGV. The CDR3 length is 16 residues. Deletions cut 0 bases from V and 2 bases from J, with 13 bases between.

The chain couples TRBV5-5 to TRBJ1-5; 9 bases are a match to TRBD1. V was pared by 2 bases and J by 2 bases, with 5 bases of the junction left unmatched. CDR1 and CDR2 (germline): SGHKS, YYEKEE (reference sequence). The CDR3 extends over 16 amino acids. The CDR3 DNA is TGTGCCAGCAGCTTAGACAGGACAGGGGGCAATCAGCCCCAGCATTTT. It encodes CASSLDRTGGNQPQHF.

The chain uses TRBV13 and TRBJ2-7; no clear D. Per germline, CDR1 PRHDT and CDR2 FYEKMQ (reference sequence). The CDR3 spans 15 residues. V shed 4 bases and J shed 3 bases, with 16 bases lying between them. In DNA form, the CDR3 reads TGTGCCAGCAGCTCCGCTGAACTGTCCAACTACGAGCAGTACTTC. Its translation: CASSSAELSNYEQYF.

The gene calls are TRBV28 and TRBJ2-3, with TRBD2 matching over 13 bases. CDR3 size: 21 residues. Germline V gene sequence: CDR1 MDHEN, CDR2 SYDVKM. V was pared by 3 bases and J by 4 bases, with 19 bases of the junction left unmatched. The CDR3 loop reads CASSFVTSGRRASAKPDTQYF. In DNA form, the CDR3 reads TGTGCCAGCAGTTTCGTGACTAGCGGGAGGCGGGCCTCAGCCAAGCCAGATACGCAGTATTTT.

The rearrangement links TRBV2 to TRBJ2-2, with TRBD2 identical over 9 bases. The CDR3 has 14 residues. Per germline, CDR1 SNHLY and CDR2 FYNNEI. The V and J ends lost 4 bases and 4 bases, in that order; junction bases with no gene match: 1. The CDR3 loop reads CASSGLAVTGELFF. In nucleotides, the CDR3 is TGTGCCAGCAGTGGACTAGCGGTCACCGGGGAGCTGTTTTTT.

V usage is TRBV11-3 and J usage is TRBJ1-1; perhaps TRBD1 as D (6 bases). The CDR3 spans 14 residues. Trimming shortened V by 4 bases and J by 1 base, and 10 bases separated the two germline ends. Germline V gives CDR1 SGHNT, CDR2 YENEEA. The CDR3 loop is CASSYRVTNTEAFF. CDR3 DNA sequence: TGTGCCAGCAGCTACAGGGTTACGAACACTGAAGCTTTCTTT.

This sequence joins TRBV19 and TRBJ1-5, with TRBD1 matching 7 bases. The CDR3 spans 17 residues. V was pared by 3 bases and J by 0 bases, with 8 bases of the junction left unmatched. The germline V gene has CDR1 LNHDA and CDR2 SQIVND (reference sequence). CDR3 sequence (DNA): TGTGCCAGTAGTATTGAGGGGGCCTCCTATAGCAATCAGCCCCAGCATTTT. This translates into CASSIEGASYSNQPQHF.

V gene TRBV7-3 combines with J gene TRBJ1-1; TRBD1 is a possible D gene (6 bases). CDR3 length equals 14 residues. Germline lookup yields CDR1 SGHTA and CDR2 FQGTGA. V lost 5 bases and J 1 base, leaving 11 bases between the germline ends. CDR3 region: CASSTDSQNTEAFF. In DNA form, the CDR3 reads TGTGCCAGCAGCACGGACAGTCAGAACACTGAAGCTTTCTTT.

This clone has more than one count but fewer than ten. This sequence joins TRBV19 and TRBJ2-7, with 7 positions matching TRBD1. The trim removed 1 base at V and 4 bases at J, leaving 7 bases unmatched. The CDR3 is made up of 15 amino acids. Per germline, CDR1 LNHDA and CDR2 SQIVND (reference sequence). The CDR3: CASSIVGTESYEQYF. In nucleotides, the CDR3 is TGTGCCAGTAGTATAGTCGGGACAGAGTCTTACGAGCAGTACTTC.

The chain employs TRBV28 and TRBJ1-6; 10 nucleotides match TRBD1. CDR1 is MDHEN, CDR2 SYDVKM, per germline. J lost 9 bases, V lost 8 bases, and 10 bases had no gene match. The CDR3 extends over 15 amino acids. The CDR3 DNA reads TGTGCCAGCGGTGTGGGACAGGGGATGGCTTCACCCCTCCACTTT. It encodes CASGVGQGMASPLHF. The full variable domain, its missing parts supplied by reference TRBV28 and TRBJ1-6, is DVKVTQSSRYLVKRTGEKVFLECVQDMDHENMFWYRQDPGLGLRLIYFSYDVKMKEKGDIPEGYSVSREKKERFSLILESASTNQTSMYLCASGVGQGMASPLHFGNGTRLTVT.

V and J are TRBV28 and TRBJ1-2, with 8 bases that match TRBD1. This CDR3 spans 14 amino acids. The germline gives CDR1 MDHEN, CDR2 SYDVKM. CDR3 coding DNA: TGTGCAACAGGGGGATGGCCCTCTAACTATGGCTACACCTTC. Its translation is CATGGWPSNYGYTF.

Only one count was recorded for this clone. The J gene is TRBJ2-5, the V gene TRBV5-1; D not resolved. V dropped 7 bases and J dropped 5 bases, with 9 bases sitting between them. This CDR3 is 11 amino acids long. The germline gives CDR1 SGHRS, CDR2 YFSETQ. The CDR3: CASSYAETQYF. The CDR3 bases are TGCGCCAGCTCCTACGCGGAGACCCAGTACTTC.